These 3 T cell receptor beta chains were all obtained from the same sample, sequenced in a study of T cell responses to AZD1222 COVID-19 vaccine (dated by TCRdb to the early 2020s). Interpreted using the paper, the time point label stands for: baseline before first vaccination. The library was made by the immunoSEQ multiplex PCR assay. TCRdb retrieved this table from immuneACCESS and kept in-frame rearrangements only. Not all clones are present; in checked studies, unresolved V genes account for under half, and no reason is known for the remainder. The sample profile shows 240,000 or so clones; just over 90% of them were found once. 0.5% to 0.65% of the sample belongs to the ten largest clones. Here the sequenced sample was peripheral blood, taken on day 0 of AZD1222 vaccination. These receptors all stem from an adult in good health.

The chain links TRBV12-3 or TRBV12-4 to TRBJ1-6, with D possibly TRBD1 on 6 matching bases. V lost 5 bases and J 9 bases, leaving 8 bases between the germline ends. This CDR3 is built from 12 residues. CDR3 protein: CASSTRGSPLHF. CDR3 sequence (DNA): TGTGCCAGCAGTACCAGGGGTTCACCCCTCCACTTT.

V gene TRBV5-6 combines with J gene TRBJ1-1; tentative D call: TRBD1 (5 bases). This CDR3 comprises 12 residues. Trimming shortened V by 0 bases and J by 10 bases, and 10 bases separated the two germline ends. In germline, CDR1 is SGHDT, CDR2 YYEEEE. CDR3 DNA: TGTGCCAGCAGCTTGGTCGGGGCCCGAGCTTTCTTT. It specifies CASSLVGARAFF.

This chain joins TRBV6-2 or TRBV6-3 and TRBJ2-2, with TRBD2 identical over 8 bases. V lost 1 base, J lost 4 bases, and 5 bases stayed unmatched. CDR3 size: 16 residues. CDR1 is MNHEY, CDR2 SVGEGT, per germline. CDR3 amino acids: CASSYWVSGVTGELFF. DNA of the CDR3: TGTGCCAGCAGTTACTGGGTTAGCGGGGTCACCGGGGAGCTGTTTTTT.